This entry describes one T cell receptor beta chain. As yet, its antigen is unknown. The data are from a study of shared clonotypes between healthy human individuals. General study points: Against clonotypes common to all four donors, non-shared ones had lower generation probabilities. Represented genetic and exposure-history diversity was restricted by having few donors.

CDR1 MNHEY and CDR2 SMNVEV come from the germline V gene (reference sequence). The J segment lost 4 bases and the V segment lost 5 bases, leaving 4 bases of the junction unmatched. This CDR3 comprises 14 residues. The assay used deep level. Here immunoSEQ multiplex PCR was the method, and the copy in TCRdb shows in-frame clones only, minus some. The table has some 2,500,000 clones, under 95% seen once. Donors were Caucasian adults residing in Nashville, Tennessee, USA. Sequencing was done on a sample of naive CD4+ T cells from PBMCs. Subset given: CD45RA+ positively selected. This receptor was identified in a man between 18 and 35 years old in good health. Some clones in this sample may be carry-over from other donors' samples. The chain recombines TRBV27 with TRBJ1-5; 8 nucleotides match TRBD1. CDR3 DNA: TGTGCCAGCAGTCGGACAGGGCAAAATCAGCCCCAGCATTTT. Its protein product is CASSRTGQNQPQHF.